This T cell receptor (beta chain) was found in a study of T cells after yellow fever vaccination. Study-wide findings and caveats: A small proportion of clonotypes was detected in both the CD4 and CD8 compartments.

This clonotype was counted ten times or more. What it binds is not known. TCRdb reprocessed the 5' RACE reads with MiXCR, giving one entry per CDR3 protein. The sample carries about 360,000 distinct CDR3 sequences, 6.2% recorded once. The CDR3 totals 15 residues. Germline trimming cut 1 base from V and 3 bases from J; bases unmatched to any gene: 2. CDR1 LGHNA and CDR2 YNFKEQ come from the germline V gene. Specimen: PBMCs, collected 5 days after the yellow fever booster vaccination. The chain carries TRBV4-2 and TRBJ2-2; 7 nucleotides match TRBD1. The source of this sequence is a man aged 30-40 years who received the YFV17D yellow fever vaccine. The CDR3 nucleotides are TGTGCCAGCAGCCAAGTGGGGACAGACACCGGGGAGCTGTTTTTT. It yields the protein CASSQVGTDTGELFF.